This TCR beta chain came from a study of T cell changes during pregnancy in multiple sclerosis. This table comes from immunoSEQ multiplex PCR, and its TCRdb copy is limited to in-frame clones, with some not included. Of some 42,000 clones listed, nearly 90% are singletons. The CDR3 is 14 amino acids. V dropped 1 base and J dropped 8 bases, with 14 bases sitting between them. CDR1 is SGHTA and CDR2 is FQGNSA in the germline V gene. Sequencing used CD4+ T cells from peripheral blood mononuclear cells, obtained after pregnancy. The clonotype originates from a female donor with multiple sclerosis, enrolled in a pregnancy study. The chain employs TRBV7-2 and TRBJ1-2; no clear D gene. In DNA form, the CDR3 reads TGTGCCAGCAGCTTAGAAGTCAGGTTTTACGGCTACACCTTC. It yields the protein CASSLEVRFYGYTF.